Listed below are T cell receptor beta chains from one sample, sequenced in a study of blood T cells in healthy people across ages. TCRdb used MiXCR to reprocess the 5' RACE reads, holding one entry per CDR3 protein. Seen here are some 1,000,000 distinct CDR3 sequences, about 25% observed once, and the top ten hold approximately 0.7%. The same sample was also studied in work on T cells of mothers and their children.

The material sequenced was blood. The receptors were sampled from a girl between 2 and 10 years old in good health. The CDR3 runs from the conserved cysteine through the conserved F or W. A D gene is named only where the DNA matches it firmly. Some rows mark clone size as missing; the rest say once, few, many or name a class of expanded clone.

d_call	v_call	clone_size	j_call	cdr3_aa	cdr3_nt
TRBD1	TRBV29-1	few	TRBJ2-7	CSVEGFMGQGGIAYEQYF	TGCAGCGTTGAGGGCTTTATGGGACAGGGTGGAATTGCCTACGAGCAGTACTTC
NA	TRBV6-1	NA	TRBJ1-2	CASSESFPPGTYGYTF	TGTGCCAGCAGTGAGAGTTTCCCCCCAGGGACCTATGGCTACACCTTC
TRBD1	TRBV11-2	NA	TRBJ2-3	CASSQGVDTYF	TGTGCCAGCAGCCAGGGGGTCGATACGTATTTT
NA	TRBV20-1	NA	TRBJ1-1	CSASPHGGANTEAFF	TGCAGTGCTAGCCCTCACGGGGGTGCAAACACTGAAGCTTTCTTT
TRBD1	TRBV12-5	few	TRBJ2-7	CASGLVRDRRSYEQYF	TGTGCTAGTGGTTTGGTACGGGACAGGCGAAGCTACGAGCAGTACTTC
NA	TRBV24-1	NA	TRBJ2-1	CATSYGGPGTGEQFF	TGTGCCACCAGCTACGGAGGGCCAGGAACTGGAGAGCAGTTCTTC
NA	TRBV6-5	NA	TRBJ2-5	CASTSHGTLVETQYF	TGTGCCAGCACCTCCCATGGGACCCTCGTGGAGACCCAGTACTTC
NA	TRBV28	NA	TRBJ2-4	CASSESGVWAKNIQYF	TGTGCCAGCAGTGAATCAGGGGTCTGGGCCAAAAACATTCAGTACTTC
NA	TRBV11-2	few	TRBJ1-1	CASSRKPGPTHTEAFF	TGTGCCAGCAGCCGGAAACCGGGGCCAACCCACACTGAAGCTTTCTTT
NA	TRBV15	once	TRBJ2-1	CATSRDKGFNNEQFF	TGTGCCACCAGCAGAGATAAAGGATTCAACAATGAGCAGTTCTTC
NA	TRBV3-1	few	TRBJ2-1	CASSHPNDHEQFF	TGTGCCAGCAGCCATCCCAACGATCATGAGCAGTTCTTC
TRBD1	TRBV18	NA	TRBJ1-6	CASSQDRENLHF	TGTGCCAGCTCACAGGACAGGGAGAACCTCCACTTT
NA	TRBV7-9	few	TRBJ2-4	CASSSTLSEQNIQYF	TGTGCCAGCAGCTCGACCCTATCGGAACAAAACATTCAGTACTTC
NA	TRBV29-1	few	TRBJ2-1	CSVAGAGYNEQFF	TGCAGCGTTGCTGGGGCGGGTTACAATGAGCAGTTCTTC
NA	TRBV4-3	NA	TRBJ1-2	CASSQDRAGGYTF	TGCGCCAGCAGCCAAGACAGGGCCGGCGGCTACACCTTC
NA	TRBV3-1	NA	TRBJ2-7	CASTQNRGGGYEQYF	TGCGCCAGCACGCAAAACAGGGGCGGAGGGTACGAGCAGTACTTC
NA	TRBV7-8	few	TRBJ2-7	CASSLASSSTYEQYF	TGTGCCAGCAGCTTAGCCTCTAGCAGTACCTACGAGCAGTACTTC
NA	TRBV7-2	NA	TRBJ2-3	CAWRQSTDTQYF	TGTGCCTGGAGACAGTCCACAGATACGCAGTATTTT
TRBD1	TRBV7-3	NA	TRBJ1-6	CASSLMGSGGEGSPLHF	TGTGCCAGCAGCTTAATGGGGTCAGGGGGCGAGGGATCACCCCTCCACTTT
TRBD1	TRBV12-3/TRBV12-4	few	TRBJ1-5	CASSPLYDRVDQPQHF	TGTGCCAGCAGTCCCCTATATGACAGGGTCGATCAGCCCCAGCATTTT
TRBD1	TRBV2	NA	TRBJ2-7	CASRGPGQGSLKNYEQYF	TGTGCCAGCAGGGGTCCGGGACAGGGTTCTTTGAAAAACTACGAGCAGTACTTC
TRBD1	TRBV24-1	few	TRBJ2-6	CATSGKGTASSGANVLTF	TGTGCCACCAGTGGTAAAGGGACAGCCAGCTCTGGGGCCAACGTCCTGACTTTC
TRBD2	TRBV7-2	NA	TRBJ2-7	CASSLVGAGASYEQYF	TGTGCCAGCAGCTTAGTTGGAGCGGGAGCCTCCTACGAGCAGTACTTC
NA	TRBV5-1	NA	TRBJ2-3	CASSLVTQGTDTQYF	TGCGCCAGCAGCTTGGTGACGCAAGGCACAGATACGCAGTATTTT
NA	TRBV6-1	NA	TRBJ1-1	CASSELFGTLMNTEAFF	TGTGCCAGCAGTGAACTCTTTGGTACACTAATGAACACTGAAGCTTTCTTT
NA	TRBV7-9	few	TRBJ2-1	CASSLVGGEAYNEQFF	TGTGCCAGCAGCTTAGTTGGCGGGGAGGCCTACAATGAGCAGTTCTTC
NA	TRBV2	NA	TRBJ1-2	CASSEALRTGFAYTF	TGTGCCAGCAGTGAAGCGCTTCGGACGGGGTTCGCCTACACCTTC
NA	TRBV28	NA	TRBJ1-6	CASSLRQGRRSPLHF	TGTGCCAGCAGTTTACGCCAGGGGAGGCGTTCACCCCTCCACTTT
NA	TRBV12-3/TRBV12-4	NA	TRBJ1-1	CASSPKTAAFF	TGTGCCAGCAGTCCCAAAACAGCGGCTTTCTTT
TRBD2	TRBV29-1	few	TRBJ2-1	CSFRGTSGTVLYNEQFF	TGCAGCTTCCGCGGGACTAGCGGGACTGTCCTTTACAATGAGCAGTTCTTC
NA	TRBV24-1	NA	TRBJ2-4	CASKLAKNIQYF	TGTGCCAGCAAACTAGCCAAAAACATTCAGTACTTC
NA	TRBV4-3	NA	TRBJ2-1	CASSQGSSALHEQFF	TGCGCCAGCAGCCAAGGATCTAGCGCGTTGCATGAGCAGTTCTTC
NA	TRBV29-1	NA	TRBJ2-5	CSIETRARETQYF	TGCAGCATTGAAACCAGGGCGAGGGAGACCCAGTACTTC
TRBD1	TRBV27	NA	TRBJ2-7	CASSVSTGSLTYEQYF	TGTGCCAGCAGTGTTTCGACAGGGAGCCTGACCTACGAGCAGTACTTC
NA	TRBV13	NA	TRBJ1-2	CASSNLDRRYGYTF	TGTGCCAGCAGCAATCTGGACAGAAGGTATGGCTACACCTTC
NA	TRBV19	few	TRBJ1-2	CASSPDRIGGGGYTF	TGTGCCAGTAGCCCTGACAGGATCGGAGGAGGAGGCTACACCTTC
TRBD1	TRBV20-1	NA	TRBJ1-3	CSARVGGQGVNTIYF	TGCAGTGCTAGGGTAGGGGGACAGGGGGTCAACACCATATATTTT
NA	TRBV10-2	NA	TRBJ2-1	CASSEKGIVNEQFF	TGCGCCAGCAGTGAGAAGGGGATAGTCAATGAGCAGTTCTTC
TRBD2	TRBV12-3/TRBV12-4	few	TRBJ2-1	CASSFTGLAGVRNEQFF	TGTGCCAGCAGTTTCACGGGACTAGCGGGAGTGCGCAATGAGCAGTTCTTC
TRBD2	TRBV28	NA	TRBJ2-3	CASWDYSTDTQYF	TGTGCCAGCTGGGACTATAGCACAGATACGCAATATTTT